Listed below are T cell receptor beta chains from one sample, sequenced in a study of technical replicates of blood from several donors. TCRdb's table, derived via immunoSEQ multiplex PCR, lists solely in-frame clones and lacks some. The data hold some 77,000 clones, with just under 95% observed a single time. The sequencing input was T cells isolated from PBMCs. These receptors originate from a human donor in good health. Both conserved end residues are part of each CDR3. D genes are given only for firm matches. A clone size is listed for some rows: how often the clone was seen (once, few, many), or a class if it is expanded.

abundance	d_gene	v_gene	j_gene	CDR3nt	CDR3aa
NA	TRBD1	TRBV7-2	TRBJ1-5	TGTGCCAGCAGCCCCCCGGGACAGAATAGCAATCAGCCCCAGCATTTT	CASSPPGQNSNQPQHF
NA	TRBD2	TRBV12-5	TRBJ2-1	TGTGCTAGTGGTTTGGTACTGGCTAGCGGGAGCTCCTACAATGAGCAGTTCTTC	CASGLVLASGSSYNEQFF
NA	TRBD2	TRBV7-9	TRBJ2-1	TGTGCCAGCAGCGTCCGACTAGCGGACGACTACAATGAGCAGTTCTTC	CASSVRLADDYNEQFF
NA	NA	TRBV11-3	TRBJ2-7	TGTGCCAGCAGCTTTACTTGGGAGCAGTACTTC	CASSFTWEQYF
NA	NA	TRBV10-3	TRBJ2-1	TGTGCCATCGGGCTTGGTAATCTTGAGCAGTTCTTC	CAIGLGNLEQFF
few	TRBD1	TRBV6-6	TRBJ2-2	TGTGCCAGCAGCGCCGGGACAGGGAGCACCGGGGAGCTGTTTTTT	CASSAGTGSTGELFF
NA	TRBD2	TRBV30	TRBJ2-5	TGTGCCTCCACAACTAGCGGATCACAAGAGACCCAGTACTTC	CASTTSGSQETQYF
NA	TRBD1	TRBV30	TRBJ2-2	TGTGCCTGGAGGTTGTTTGGACAGGGGTACACCGGGGAGCTGTTTTTT	CAWRLFGQGYTGELFF
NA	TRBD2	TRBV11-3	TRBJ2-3	TGTGCCAGCAGCTTAGGAGTGACGGGAGGTGATACGCAGTATTTT	CASSLGVTGGDTQYF
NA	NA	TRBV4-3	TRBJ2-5	TGCGCCAGCAGCCAAGTCGGACAATTTCAAGAGACCCAGTACTTC	CASSQVGQFQETQYF
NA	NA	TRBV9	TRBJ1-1	TGTGCCAGCAGCGTAGTTGAGGGCGTCACTGAAGCTTTCTTT	CASSVVEGVTEAFF
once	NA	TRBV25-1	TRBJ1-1	TGTGCCAGCAGTGAATGGTTCGGAGAAAGTGAAGCTTTCTTT	CASSEWFGESEAFF
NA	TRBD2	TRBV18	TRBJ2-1	TGTGCCAGCTCACCAGTTATAGCGGGAGCTGTCTCCTACAATGAGCAGTTCTTC	CASSPVIAGAVSYNEQFF
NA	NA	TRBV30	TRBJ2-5	TGTGCCTGGGGAGGGGATATTAGAGGACCACAAGAGACCCAGTACTTC	CAWGGDIRGPQETQYF
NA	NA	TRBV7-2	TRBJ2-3	TGTGCCAGCAGCCCCCTCAGTAGCACAGATACGCAGTATTTT	CASSPLSSTDTQYF
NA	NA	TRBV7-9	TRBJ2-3	TGTGCCAGCAGCTTGGGCTATAGCACAGATACGCAGTATTTT	CASSLGYSTDTQYF
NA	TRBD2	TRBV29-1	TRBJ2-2	TGCAGCGTTGACGGGAGGGCCGGGGAGCTGTTTTTT	CSVDGRAGELFF
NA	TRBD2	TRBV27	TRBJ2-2	TGTGCCAGCAGTTTATGGGCTAGCGGGATGAACACCGGGGAGCTGTTTTTT	CASSLWASGMNTGELFF
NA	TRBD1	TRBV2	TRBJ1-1	TGTGCCACCCCCTTACCGGGACAGGGAGGAACTGAAGCTTTCTTT	CATPLPGQGGTEAFF
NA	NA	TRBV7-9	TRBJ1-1	TGTGCCAGCAGCTTAGCAGGGCGGGGAGCTTTCTTT	CASSLAGRGAFF
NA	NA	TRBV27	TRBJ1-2	TGTGCCAGCAGTATAACAATCTCCTATGGCTACACCTTC	CASSITISYGYTF
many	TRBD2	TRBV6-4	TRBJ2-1	TGTGCCAGCAGTGACTCTAGCGGGAGCTACAATGAGCAGTTCTTC	CASSDSSGSYNEQFF
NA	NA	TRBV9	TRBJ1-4	TGTGCCAGCAGCGTAGGTTTTGAGCTTACAACTAATGAAAAACTGTTTTTT	CASSVGFELTTNEKLFF